This record concerns one T cell receptor (beta chain) sequence. As yet, its antigen is unknown. V was cut by 4 bases and J by 2 bases, with 15 bases left in between. This CDR3 has 15 amino acids. Germline CDR1 reads ENHRY; CDR2 reads SYGVKD. The data were obtained in a study of cytomegalovirus exposure and HLA in healthy donors. Profiling relied on immunoSEQ multiplex PCR, and the TCRdb table lists in-frame clones only, not all of them. The table has over 200,000 clones, roughly 88% seen once. General observations from the study: Reports described diagnosis of cytomegalovirus status by the classifier as highly specific and sensitive. Confirmation in vitro established that a few CMV-associated chains were specific for CMV antigens. The finding came from a later analysis; first-cohort TCR clusters tended to co-occur in the 130 or so validation repertoires.

The sequenced sample consisted of PBMCs. The origin of this receptor is a young woman in good health and CMV-seropositive. The V gene is TRBV10-3, the J gene TRBJ2-7; perhaps TRBD2 as D (5 bases). CDR3 loop: CAISGSARETYEQYF. The CDR3 DNA follows: TGTGCCATCAGTGGGTCCGCCCGGGAAACCTACGAGCAGTACTTC.